This T cell receptor beta chain was recorded in a study of identical twins. The CDR3 consists of 14 residues. V lost 5 bases, J lost 7 bases, and 7 bases stayed unmatched. The germline V gene encodes CDR1 MNHEY and CDR2 SMNVEV (reference sequence). This clonotype showed up many times. Unique molecular identifiers were present on cDNA, and template switching added a universal primer site. TCRdb re-analysed the 5' RACE reads in MiXCR, keeping a single row per CDR3 protein. The sample records around 490,000 distinct CDR3 sequences, around an eighth being singletons. These data were likewise used in another study, on yellow fever vaccine responses in identical twins.

This receptor was taken from a woman aged 18-35 years in good health. Sequenced: CD4+ T cells sorted from blood. This chain connects TRBV27 to TRBJ1-2, with TRBD1 matching over 10 bases. DNA for the CDR3: TGTGCCAGCAGTGGCGACAGGGGGCGCGGTGGCTACACCTTC. Translating it yields CASSGDRGRGGYTF.